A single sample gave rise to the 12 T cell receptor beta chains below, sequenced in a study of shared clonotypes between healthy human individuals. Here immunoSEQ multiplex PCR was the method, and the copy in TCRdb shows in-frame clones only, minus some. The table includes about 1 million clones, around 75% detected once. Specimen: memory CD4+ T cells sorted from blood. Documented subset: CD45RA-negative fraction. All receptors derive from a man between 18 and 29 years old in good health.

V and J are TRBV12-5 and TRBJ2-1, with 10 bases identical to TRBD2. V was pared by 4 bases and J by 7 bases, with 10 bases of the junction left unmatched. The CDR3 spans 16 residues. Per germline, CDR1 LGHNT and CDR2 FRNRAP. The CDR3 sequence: CASGSQGASGRNEQFF. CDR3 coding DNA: TGTGCTAGTGGTTCGCAGGGGGCTAGCGGGAGAAATGAGCAGTTCTTC.

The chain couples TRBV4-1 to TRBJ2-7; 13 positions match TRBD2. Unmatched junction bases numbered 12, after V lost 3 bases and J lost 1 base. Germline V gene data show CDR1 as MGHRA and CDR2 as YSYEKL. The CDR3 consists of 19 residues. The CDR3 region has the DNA TGCGCCAGCAGCCACGGACTAGCGGGGGCCCCAGGACTATCCTACGAGCAGTACTTC. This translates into CASSHGLAGAPGLSYEQYF.

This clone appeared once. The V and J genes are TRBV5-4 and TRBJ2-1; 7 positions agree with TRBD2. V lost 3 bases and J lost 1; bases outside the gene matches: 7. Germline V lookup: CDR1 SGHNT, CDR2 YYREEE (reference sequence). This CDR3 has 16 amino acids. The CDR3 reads CASSSSPSGSYNEQFF. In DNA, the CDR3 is TGTGCCAGCAGCTCCTCTCCTAGCGGTTCCTACAATGAGCAGTTCTTC. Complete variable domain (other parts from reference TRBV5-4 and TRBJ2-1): ETGVTQSPTHLIKTRGQQVTLRCSSQSGHNTVSWYQQALGQGPQFIFQYYREEENGRGNFPPRFSGLQFPNYSSELNVNALELDDSALYLCASSSSPSGSYNEQFFGPGTRLTVL.

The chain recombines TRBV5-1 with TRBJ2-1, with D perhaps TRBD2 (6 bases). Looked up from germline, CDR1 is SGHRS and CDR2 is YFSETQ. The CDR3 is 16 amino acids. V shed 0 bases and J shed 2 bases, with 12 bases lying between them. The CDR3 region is CASSLVGGEAYNEQFF. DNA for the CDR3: TGCGCCAGCAGCTTGGTCGGCGGGGAGGCCTACAATGAGCAGTTCTTC. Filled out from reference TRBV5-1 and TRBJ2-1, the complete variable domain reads KAGVTQTPRYLIKTRGQQVTLSCSPISGHRSVSWYQQTPGQGLQFLFEYFSETQRNKGNFPGRFSGRQFSNSRSEMNVSTLELGDSALYLCASSLVGGEAYNEQFFGPGTRLTVL.

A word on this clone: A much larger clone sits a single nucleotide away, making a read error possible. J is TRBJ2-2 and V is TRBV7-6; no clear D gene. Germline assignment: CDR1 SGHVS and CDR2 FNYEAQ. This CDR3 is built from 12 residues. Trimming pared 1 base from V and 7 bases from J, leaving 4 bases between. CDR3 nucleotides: TGTGCCAGCAGCTTAGAGGTCGGGGAGCTGTTTTTT. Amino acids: CASSLEVGELFF.

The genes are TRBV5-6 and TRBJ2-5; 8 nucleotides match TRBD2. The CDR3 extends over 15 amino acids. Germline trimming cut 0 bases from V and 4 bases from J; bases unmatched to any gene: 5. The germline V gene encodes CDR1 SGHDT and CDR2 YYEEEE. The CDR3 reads CASSLGAGRGETQYF. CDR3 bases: TGTGCCAGCAGCTTGGGGGCCGGGAGGGGAGAGACCCAGTACTTC.

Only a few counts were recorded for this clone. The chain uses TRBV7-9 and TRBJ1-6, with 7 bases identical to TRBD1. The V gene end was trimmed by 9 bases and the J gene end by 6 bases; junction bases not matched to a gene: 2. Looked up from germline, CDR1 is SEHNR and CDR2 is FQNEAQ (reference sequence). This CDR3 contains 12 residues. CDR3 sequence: CARGTVNSPLHF. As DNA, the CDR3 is TGTGCCAGGGGGACAGTTAATTCACCCCTCCACTTT.

CDR3 protein: CASSATGELFF. The CDR3, as DNA: TGTGCCAGTAGTGCCACCGGGGAGCTGTTTTTT. This chain uses TRBV19 with TRBJ2-2, with D uncertain. CDR1 and CDR2 (germline): LNHDA, SQIVND (reference sequence). Trimming took off 5 bases at V and 4 bases at J, with 2 bases between the two ends. The CDR3 totals 11 residues.

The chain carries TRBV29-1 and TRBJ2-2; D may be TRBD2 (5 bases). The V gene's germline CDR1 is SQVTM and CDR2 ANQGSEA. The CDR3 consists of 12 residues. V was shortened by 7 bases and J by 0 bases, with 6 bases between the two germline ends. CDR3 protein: CSAGTNTGELFF. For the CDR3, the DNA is TGCAGCGCGGGAACGAACACCGGGGAGCTGTTTTTT.

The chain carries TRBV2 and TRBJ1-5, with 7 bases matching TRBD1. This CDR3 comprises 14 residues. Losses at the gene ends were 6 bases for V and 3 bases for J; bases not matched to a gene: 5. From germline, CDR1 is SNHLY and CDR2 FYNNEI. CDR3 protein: CASRLRGANQPQHF. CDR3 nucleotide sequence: TGTGCCAGCAGACTCAGGGGGGCCAATCAGCCCCAGCATTTT.

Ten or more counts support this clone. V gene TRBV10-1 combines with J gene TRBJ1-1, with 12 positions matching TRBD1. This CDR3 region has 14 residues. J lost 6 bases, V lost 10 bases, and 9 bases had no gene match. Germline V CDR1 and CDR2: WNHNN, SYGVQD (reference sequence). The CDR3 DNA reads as TGCGCCACGCCCAGGGACAGGGGGCAAGCTGAAGCTTTCTTT. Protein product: CATPRDRGQAEAFF.

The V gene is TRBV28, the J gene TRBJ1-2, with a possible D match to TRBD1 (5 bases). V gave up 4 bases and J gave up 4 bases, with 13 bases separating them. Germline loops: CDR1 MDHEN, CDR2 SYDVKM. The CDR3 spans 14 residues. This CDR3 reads CASSSDTQVYGYTF. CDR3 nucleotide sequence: TGTGCCAGCAGTTCCGACACACAGGTCTATGGCTACACCTTC.